This T cell receptor (beta chain) appears in the sequencing data of a study of monozygotic twins with inflammatory bowel disease. Notes on the study in general: Those with IBD had lower TCRbeta diversity (inverse Simpson) than their healthy co-twins did. IBD patients, compared with healthy twins, shared fewer clonotypes with others (especially with disease activity).

Regarding this clonotype: Its antigen is not known.

The CDR3 consists of 12 residues. The germline CDR1 and CDR2 sequences are SGHRS and YFSETQ. Molecular identifiers with 6-nucleotide sample barcodes were added during cDNA synthesis via template switching. With roughly 16 and 10 cycles respectively, two nested PCRs were carried out on TCRalpha and TCRbeta cDNA. One entry per CDR3 protein, without DNA, is what TCRdb gives after re-calling the 5' RACE reads. Its table records approximately 330,000 distinct CDR3 sequences. Sequencing was done on a sample of blood. The sequence derives from a human donor with ulcerative colitis or Crohn's disease, or a healthy co-twin of an affected twin (not recorded which). The chain has TRBV5-1 and TRBJ2-3. The CDR3 sequence: CASSLNKDTQYF. The whole variable domain, remainder taken from reference TRBV5-1 and TRBJ2-3, is KAGVTQTPRYLIKTRGQQVTLSCSPISGHRSVSWYQQTPGQGLQFLFEYFSETQRNKGNFPGRFSGRQFSNSRSEMNVSTLELGDSALYLCASSLNKDTQYFGPGTRLTVL.